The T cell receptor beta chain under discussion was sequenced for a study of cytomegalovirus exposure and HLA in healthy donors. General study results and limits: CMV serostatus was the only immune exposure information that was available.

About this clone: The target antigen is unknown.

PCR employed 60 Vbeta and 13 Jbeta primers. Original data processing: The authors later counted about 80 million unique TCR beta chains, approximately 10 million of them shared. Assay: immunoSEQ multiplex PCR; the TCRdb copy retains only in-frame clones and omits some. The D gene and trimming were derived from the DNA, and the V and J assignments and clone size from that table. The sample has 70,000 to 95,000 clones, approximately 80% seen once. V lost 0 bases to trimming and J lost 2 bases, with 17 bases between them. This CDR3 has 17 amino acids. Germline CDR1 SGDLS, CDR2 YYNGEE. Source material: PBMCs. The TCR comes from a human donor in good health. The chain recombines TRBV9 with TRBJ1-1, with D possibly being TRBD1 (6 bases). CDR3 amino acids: CASSVELLGAGNTEAFF. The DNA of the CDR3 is TGTGCCAGCAGCGTAGAATTGTTGGGGGCCGGTAACACTGAAGCTTTCTTT.